A single TCR beta chain is shown here with its context. What it recognizes is unknown. No conserved phenylalanine or tryptophan ends this CDR3, so it is likely a read error. RNA transcripts served as the template for amplifying TCR beta CDR3 regions. HTBI primers drove first-round RT-PCR of the TCR CDR3. TCRdb re-derived calls from the multiplex PCR reads in MiXCR, one entry per CDR3 protein. The sample yields about 660,000 distinct CDR3 sequences, about 45% seen once. Germline values: CDR1 SGDLS, CDR2 YYNGEE. The CDR3 has 14 residues. V lost 4 bases, J lost 8 bases, and 11 bases stayed unmatched. The sample originates from a study of T cells in Graves' hyperthyroidism and ophthalmopathy. Study observations and caveats: The model's output predicted ophthalmopathy at a median of about 6.5 months prior to onset. Separation of ophthalmopathy from stable hyperthyroidism was achieved by a 13 V-J model.

This chain uses TRBV9 with TRBJ1-2, with 7 bases aligning to TRBD1. This sequence originates from an adult man with Graves' disease, either hyperthyroidism or ophthalmopathy (not recorded which). Sequencing input: peripheral blood or thyroid tissue (not recorded which). CDR3 protein: CASSTRDRVAGYTY. The CDR3 bases are TGTGCCAGCAGCACCAGAGACAGGGTAGCCGGCTACACCTAC.